This T cell receptor (beta chain) was captured in a study of blood T cells in healthy people across ages. Study conclusions and caveats: Diversity estimates from one million T cells were considered underestimates.

From germline, CDR1 is DFQATT and CDR2 SNEGSKA (reference sequence). The CDR3 consists of 12 residues. About this clonotype itself: Antigen unknown.

A second PCR of about 7 to 11 cycles used a sample-barcoded 5' primer and a J-beta primer mix. TCRdb reprocessed the 5' RACE reads via MiXCR and lists one record per CDR3 protein. The sample consists of 1 million or so distinct CDR3 sequences, 35% to 55% of them appearing once. The sample comprised blood. The chain links TRBV20-1 to TRBJ2-4; D assignment may be TRBD1 or TRBD2 (5 bases each). The DNA end is more similar to TRBJ2-5, so the J call may be wrong. This sequence was found in a woman in her sixties in good health. The CDR3 sequence: CSAGTKQETQYF. For the CDR3, the DNA is TGCAGTGCTGGGACCAAACAAGAGACCCAGTACTTC.